A single sample gave rise to the 20 T cell receptor beta chains below, sequenced in a study of blood T cell repertoires in COVID-19 (dated by TCRdb to 2018 to 2020). The library was obtained by the immunoSEQ multiplex PCR assay. TCRdb's version of the immuneACCESS table is confined to in-frame rearrangements and falls short of the full clone set. An unresolved V gene accounts for under half of the shortfall where checked; the remainder is of unknown origin. This sample lists hundreds of thousands of clones; 85% were detected once. The ten largest account for roughly 3.7% of the sample. Sequencing was performed on peripheral blood. The receptors come from a woman younger than 35 with acute or convalescent COVID-19.

This chain joins TRBV14 and TRBJ2-5; weak D call: TRBD1 (5 bases). Per germline, CDR1 SGHDN and CDR2 FVKESK. The CDR3 length is 15 residues. Between the trimmed V and J ends, which lost 3 bases and 4 bases, there was a span of 15 bases. The CDR3 sequence is CASSHFLQGRETQYF. CDR3 sequence (DNA): TGTGCCAGCAGCCATTTTCTCCAGGGAAGAGAGACCCAGTACTTC.

This chain joins TRBV6-1 and TRBJ1-6; a possible D gene is TRBD1 (6 bases). This CDR3 has 15 amino acids. Trimming pared 2 bases from V and 12 bases from J, leaving 17 bases between. Germline V gene data show CDR1 as MNHNS and CDR2 as SASEGT. CDR3: CASSETGQRLRPLHF. In nucleotides, the CDR3 is TGTGCCAGCAGTGAAACAGGACAGCGCCTTCGACCCCTCCACTTT.

This chain joins TRBV7-2 and TRBJ1-2; 10 bases map to TRBD1. The V segment lost 5 bases and the J segment 2 bases; nucleotides outside the gene matches: 5. Germline-derived CDR1 and CDR2 are SGHTA and FQGNSA. CDR3 length equals 15 residues. The CDR3 sequence: CASSLSTGGNYGYTF. CDR3 nucleotides: TGTGCCAGCAGCCTATCGACAGGGGGCAACTATGGCTACACCTTC.

V is TRBV20-1 and J is TRBJ2-7, with a weak D call TRBD1 (6 bases). V lost 3 bases and J lost 5, with 14 bases in between. CDR1 and CDR2 (germline): DFQATT, SNEGSKA (reference sequence). This CDR3 region has 13 residues. CDR3 residues: CSASFQGLHEQYF. In DNA, the CDR3 is TGCAGTGCTAGTTTTCAGGGGCTACACGAGCAGTACTTC.

V usage is TRBV5-1 and J usage is TRBJ1-5; 8 bases line up with TRBD1. CDR1 is SGHRS, CDR2 YFSETQ, per germline. CDR3 size: 15 residues. The V and J ends lost 1 base and 6 bases, in that order; junction bases with no gene match: 6. CDR3 sequence: CASSLTGGASQPQHF. The CDR3 region has the DNA TGCGCCAGCAGCTTGACAGGGGGAGCGAGTCAGCCCCAGCATTTT. Variable domain in full (rest from reference TRBV5-1 and TRBJ1-5): KAGVTQTPRYLIKTRGQQVTLSCSPISGHRSVSWYQQTPGQGLQFLFEYFSETQRNKGNFPGRFSGRQFSNSRSEMNVSTLELGDSALYLCASSLTGGASQPQHFGDGTRLSIL.

The chain employs TRBV5-1 and TRBJ2-2; TRBD2 aligns across 11 bases. In germline, CDR1 is SGHRS, CDR2 YFSETQ. The CDR3 is 15 residues long. V lost 3 bases to trimming and J lost 4 bases; unmatched junction nucleotides: 2. CDR3 sequence reads: CASSWGTSGTGELFF. The CDR3 DNA reads TGCGCCAGCAGCTGGGGGACTAGCGGCACCGGGGAGCTGTTTTTT.

The CDR3 bases are TGTGCCAGCAGCCGACAAACGAACACTGAAGCTTTCTTT. Translating gives CASSRQTNTEAFF. J is TRBJ1-1 and V is TRBV3-1 (or the pseudogene TRBV3-2); D ambiguous. Germline-derived CDR1 and CDR2 are LGHDT and YNNKEL (reference sequence). The germline V and J ends were trimmed by 4 bases and 1 base, with 7 bases remaining between them. The CDR3 sequence is 13 residues long.

The chain recombines TRBV5-6 with TRBJ1-6; 7 bases map to TRBD1. The CDR3 covers 15 residues. From germline, CDR1 is SGHDT and CDR2 YYEEEE. With 0 bases clipped from V and 9 bases from J, the junction kept 6 bases outside the gene matches. The CDR3, as DNA: TGTGCCAGCAGCTTGGACAGGGGAGCGGGTTCACCCCTCCACTTT. It translates to CASSLDRGAGSPLHF.

This clone has a single count. V is TRBV30 and J is TRBJ1-2; D is perhaps TRBD1 (6 bases). CDR3 length: 13 residues. V lost 1 base, J lost 4 bases, and 10 bases lay in between. Germline CDR1 reads GTSNPN; CDR2 reads SVGIG (reference sequence). The CDR3 DNA reads TGTGCCTGGAGTGGAACAGGGACCTATGGCTACACCTTC. Translating it yields CAWSGTGTYGYTF.

The J gene is TRBJ1-1, the V gene TRBV19; no clear D gene. CDR3 size: 14 residues. V dropped 3 bases and J dropped 1 base, with 9 bases sitting between them. Looked up from germline, CDR1 is LNHDA and CDR2 is SQIVND (reference sequence). CDR3 in DNA: TGTGCCAGTAGTATGGTCCCAGGGAACACTGAAGCTTTCTTT. Its protein product is CASSMVPGNTEAFF.

CDR3 coding DNA: TGTGCCAGCAGGACATCTGGAAACACCATATATTTT. As protein: CASRTSGNTIYF. V and J are TRBV28 and TRBJ1-3; no reliable D call. Germline CDR1 MDHEN, CDR2 SYDVKM. The CDR3 loop spans 12 amino acids. V was cut by 6 bases and J by 1 base, with 4 bases left in between.

The chain joins TRBV28 to TRBJ1-2; D is uncertain. Germline assignment: CDR1 MDHEN and CDR2 SYDVKM. This CDR3 is built from 13 residues. The V and J ends lost 6 bases and 4 bases respectively, with 12 bases between them. The CDR3 nucleotides read TGTGCCAGCAGCGAATTCTCGAGCTATGGCTACACCTTC. It yields the protein CASSEFSSYGYTF.

The gene calls are TRBV4-1 and TRBJ1-2, with unresolved D. The CDR3 loop spans 14 amino acids. V was cut by 4 bases and J by 0 bases, with 9 bases left in between. In germline, CDR1 is MGHRA, CDR2 YSYEKL. The CDR3, as DNA: TGCGCCAGCAGCCTCATCTTAGCTAACTATGGCTACACCTTC. It is translated as CASSLILANYGYTF.

The rearrangement joins TRBV19 to TRBJ1-6, with 12 bases matching TRBD1. CDR3 length equals 16 residues. CDR1 is LNHDA and CDR2 is SQIVND in the germline V gene (reference sequence). Germline trimming cut 6 bases from V and 8 bases from J; bases unmatched to any gene: 8. The DNA of the CDR3 is TGTGCCAGTAGCACACCGGGACAGGGGGCTCATTCACCCCTCCACTTT. Its protein is CASSTPGQGAHSPLHF.

The chain employs TRBV20-1 and TRBJ2-1, with D possibly matching TRBD1 (7 bases). This CDR3 spans 11 amino acids. Germline values: CDR1 DFQATT, CDR2 SNEGSKA (reference sequence). The germline V and J ends were trimmed by 4 bases and 8 bases, with 9 bases remaining between them. CDR3 DNA sequence: TGCAGTGCTACCAGGGGGGATGAGCAGTTCTTC. It specifies CSATRGDEQFF.

The chain combines TRBV4-1 with TRBJ1-5; D not resolved. V lost 8 bases and J lost 0, with 11 bases in between. Germline CDR1 MGHRA, CDR2 YSYEKL. This CDR3 has 14 amino acids. The CDR3 reads CASGENYSNQPQHF. The CDR3 DNA reads as TGCGCCAGCGGGGAGAATTATAGCAATCAGCCCCAGCATTTT.

The chain carries TRBV19 and TRBJ2-7, with D possibly matching TRBD2 (5 bases). CDR1 and CDR2 (germline): LNHDA, SQIVND (reference sequence). The CDR3 contains 14 residues. The V end lost 4 bases, the J end lost 3 bases, and 13 bases lay between the germline ends. The CDR3 nucleotides are TGTGCCAGTAGTACCGGCTCGCGGGTCTACGAGCAGTACTTC. This encodes CASSTGSRVYEQYF.

This chain joins TRBV7-6 and TRBJ2-6; possibly TRBD1 for D (6 bases). Germline loops: CDR1 SGHVS, CDR2 FNYEAQ. Deletions cut 5 bases from V and 9 bases from J, with 11 bases between. CDR3 length equals 13 residues. CDR3 protein: CASSPQGNNVLTF. CDR3 coding DNA: TGTGCCAGCAGCCCACAGGGTAACAACGTCCTGACTTTC.

The chain is built from TRBV9 and TRBJ2-7; 8 bases are shared with TRBD1. CDR1 is SGDLS and CDR2 is YYNGEE in the germline V gene. With 4 bases clipped from V and 2 bases from J, the junction kept 11 bases outside the gene matches. The CDR3 has 16 amino acids. DNA for the CDR3: TGTGCCAGCAGCTCACCTAGACAGGGGATTACCTACGAGCAGTACTTC. Translated, it gives CASSSPRQGITYEQYF.

The gene calls are TRBV28 and TRBJ1-5; TRBD1 aligns across 9 bases. In germline, CDR1 is MDHEN, CDR2 SYDVKM. V trimming: 1 base; J trimming: 7 bases; junction bases outside the gene matches: 11. CDR3 length: 17 residues. CDR3 DNA sequence: TGTGCCAGCAGTTTATCCCGGACAGGGGACTTCCGGCAGCCCCAGCATTTT. Protein product: CASSLSRTGDFRQPQHF. The whole variable domain, filled in from reference TRBV28 and TRBJ1-5, reads DVKVTQSSRYLVKRTGEKVFLECVQDMDHENMFWYRQDPGLGLRLIYFSYDVKMKEKGDIPEGYSVSREKKERFSLILESASTNQTSMYLCASSLSRTGDFRQPQHFGDGTRLSIL.